A selection of T cell receptor beta chains follows, all from one sample in a study of T cell repertoires in cytomegalovirus infection. One entry per CDR3 protein, called by TCRdb with MiXCR from the reads. The sample shows hundreds of thousands of distinct CDR3 sequences, about 39% of them seen only once. No antigen has been assigned to these receptors. The sample in question was cultured PBMCs, obtained from culture after CMV antigen stimulation. All receptors derive from a human donor in good health (CMV status not recorded). Some clones in this sample may be carry-over from other donors' samples. Each CDR3 is given with its conserved first and last residue. The D gene is left open where the match is weak. Rows give clone size only sometimes, using once, few, many, or a class for an expanded clone.

13	TRBJ2-4	TRBD1	TRBV7-6	.	TGTGCCACCAGGGGGAAGGGCAAAAACATTCAGTACTTC	CATRGKGKNIQYF
15	TRBJ2-3	TRBD2	TRBV7-2	few	TGTGCCAGCAGAAAGCGGGGGGGCTACACAGATACGCAGTATTTT	CASRKRGGYTDTQYF
18	TRBJ2-3	.	TRBV20-1	once	TGCAGTGCTAGACCCGAGGGGGGGGCCACCCCTTACACAGATACGCAGTATTTT	CSARPEGGATPYTDTQYF
14	TRBJ2-3	TRBD1	TRBV28	few	TGTGCCAGCGGGGGACAGGGTTTGTCGGATACGCAGTATTTT	CASGGQGLSDTQYF
11	TRBJ2-1	.	TRBV2	.	TGTGCCAGCACCTTAGGGCTTGAGCAGTTCTTC	CASTLGLEQFF
15	TRBJ2-1	TRBD2	TRBV11-2	.	TGTGCCAGCAGAAGAGCCGGACTAGCGGGAGTAGAGCAGTTCTTC	CASRRAGLAGVEQFF
12	TRBJ2-7	.	TRBV12-3/TRBV12-4	many	TGTGCCAGCAGCTTCGGAGACTACGAGCAGTACTTC	CASSFGDYEQYF
15	TRBJ2-1	TRBD2	TRBV27	.	TGTGCCAGCAGCTTTTGGAGCGGGAGGGCCAATGAGCAGTTCTTC	CASSFWSGRANEQFF
16	TRBJ1-5	.	TRBV20-1	few	TGCAGTGCTAGAGTGGAGACTCCAGGGGGCAATCAGCCCCAGCATTTT	CSARVETPGGNQPQHF
16	TRBJ2-6	.	TRBV6-6	.	TGTGCCAGCACCCACCTCCCGAACTCTGGGGCCAACGTCCTGACTTTC	CASTHLPNSGANVLTF
17	TRBJ2-5	TRBD2	TRBV6-1	few	TGTGCCAGCAGTGCGCCCCTAGCGGGAGGTAGACGAGAGACCCAGTACTTC	CASSAPLAGGRRETQYF
12	TRBJ2-5	.	TRBV7-2	few	TGTGCCAGCAGCTTTGAGAGAAAGACCCAGTACTTC	CASSFERKTQYF
15	TRBJ2-7	TRBD2	TRBV7-6	few	TGTGCCAGCAGCTTAGGCTCGAGCGGGGGGGCCGAGCAGTACTTC	CASSLGSSGGAEQYF
16	TRBJ1-5	.	TRBV19	.	TGTGCCAGTAGTATAGTCCACTCCAGGGGAAATCAGCCCCAGCATTTT	CASSIVHSRGNQPQHF
15	TRBJ1-4	TRBD1	TRBV5-6	.	TGTGCCAGCAGCTTTAGTCAGGGGGCTAATGAAAAACTGTTTTTT	CASSFSQGANEKLFF
15	TRBJ1-4	.	TRBV6-1	.	TGTGCCAGCAGTGAACCCCCGGGGGCGGGTGAAAAACTGTTTTTT	CASSEPPGAGEKLFF
15	TRBJ2-3	.	TRBV7-2	few	TGTGCCAGCAGCTTAATCCTGGGGTCGTGGGATACGCAGTATTTT	CASSLILGSWDTQYF
17	TRBJ2-3	.	TRBV6-1	few	TGTGCCAGCAGATTGCGCACGAGGGTGGCGGTTTCGGATACGCAGTATTTT	CASRLRTRVAVSDTQYF
14	TRBJ2-5	TRBD2	TRBV11-2	.	TGTGCCAGCAGCTCACCTAGCGGGAGAAAGACCCAGTACTTC	CASSSPSGRKTQYF
17	TRBJ2-2	.	TRBV7-8	few	TGTGCCAGCAGCTTAGTTTCCACAGGGGCGGGACCCGGGGAGCTGTTTTTT	CASSLVSTGAGPGELFF
16	TRBJ2-2	.	TRBV11-2	few	TGTGCCAGCAGCTTAGGTAGCTGGGGGGACACCGGGGAGCTGTTTTTT	CASSLGSWGDTGELFF
15	TRBJ2-2	.	TRBV6-1	.	TGTGCCAGCAGTCCCGACAGACCGAACACCGGGGAGCTGTTTTTT	CASSPDRPNTGELFF
15	TRBJ2-1	.	TRBV11-2	.	TGTGCCAGCAGCTTCCGACAGTTCTCCTACAATGAGCAGTTCTTC	CASSFRQFSYNEQFF
15	TRBJ2-1	TRBD2	TRBV7-8	few	TGTGCCAGCAGCGGGGGACTAGCGGTATACAATGAGCAGTTCTTC	CASSGGLAVYNEQFF
14	TRBJ1-2	.	TRBV6-1	.	TGTGCCATCAGTGAACGTTGGAGGAACTATGGCTACACCTTC	CAISERWRNYGYTF
16	TRBJ2-4	TRBD1	TRBV11-2	few	TGTGCCAGCAGCTCCACTGGACAGGGCGGCAAAAACATTCAGTACTTC	CASSSTGQGGKNIQYF
14	TRBJ2-1	TRBD1	TRBV11-2	.	TGTGCCAGCAGCTTAGGGACAGGGAGTTCTGAGCAGTTCTTC	CASSLGTGSSEQFF
14	TRBJ2-3	.	TRBV11-3	.	TGTGCCAGCAGCCTCCGGGGACCTCCAGATACGCAGTATTTT	CASSLRGPPDTQYF
16	TRBJ2-5	.	TRBV7-9	.	TGTGCCAGCAGCTCCTCCGGGCGCTTGTACCAAGAGACCCAGTACTTC	CASSSSGRLYQETQYF
14	TRBJ1-1	.	TRBV7-2	few	TGTGCCAGCAGCTTAGGCTCCCCCAACACTGAAGCTTTCTTT	CASSLGSPNTEAFF
17	TRBJ2-3	TRBD2	TRBV7-4	few	TGTGCCAGCAGCTTAGAGGGACTAGCGGATAGCACAGATACGCAGTATTTT	CASSLEGLADSTDTQYF
13	TRBJ1-4	.	TRBV12-3/TRBV12-4	.	TGTGCCAGTCAGTTCCGACTGAGAGGAAAACTGTTTTTT	CASQFRLRGKLFF
14	TRBJ2-7	.	TRBV12-5	few	TGTGCTAGTGGTTTGGCGGGGGCCCCCTACGAGCAGTACTTC	CASGLAGAPYEQYF
17	TRBJ2-7	.	TRBV7-2	.	TGTGCCAGCAGCTTACTAATCGGGGGGCGAACCTCCTACGAGCAGTACTTC	CASSLLIGGRTSYEQYF
15	TRBJ2-5	TRBD2	TRBV7-2	.	TGTGCCAGCAGTTGGAGCGGGGGGGGCAGCGAGACCCAGTACTTC	CASSWSGGGSETQYF
14	TRBJ1-2	.	TRBV20-1	once	TGCAGTGCCCCCCCGGGGCAGATCAACTATGGCTACACCTTC	CSAPPGQINYGYTF
15	TRBJ2-2	TRBD2	TRBV20-1	.	TGCAGTGCTAGGAACGGGGGGGGATACACCGGGGAGCTGTTTTTT	CSARNGGGYTGELFF
14	TRBJ2-7	TRBD1	TRBV6-2/TRBV6-3	.	TGTGCCAGCAGTTTTCCACGACAGGGAAGGGAGCAGTACTTC	CASSFPRQGREQYF
13	TRBJ2-7	.	TRBV6-8	few	TGTGCCAGCAGTGTGGCAGGCACCTACGAGCAGTACTTC	CASSVAGTYEQYF
16	TRBJ2-5	TRBD2	TRBV7-2	few	TGTGCCAGCAGCTTAACTAGCGGGAGGTACCAAGAGACCCAGTACTTC	CASSLTSGRYQETQYF
16	TRBJ2-2	.	TRBV7-7	many	TGTGCCAGCAGCAACGGGCCGGATGACCTCACCGGGGAGCTGTTTTTT	CASSNGPDDLTGELFF
16	TRBJ2-5	TRBD2	TRBV7-2	.	TGTGCCAGCAGCTCAAGGACTAGCGGGACAGTAGAGACCCAGTACTTC	CASSSRTSGTVETQYF
14	TRBJ2-7	.	TRBV7-8	few	TGTGCCAGCAGCTTTTCTGGGGTACAGAACGAGCAGTACTTC	CASSFSGVQNEQYF
14	TRBJ2-7	.	TRBV12-5	.	TGTGCTAGTGGTTTGCCACAAAAAAGCTACGAGCAGTACTTC	CASGLPQKSYEQYF
12	TRBJ1-1	.	TRBV7-9	once	TGTGCCAGCAGCTTTGGGGCGGCTGAAGCTTTCTTT	CASSFGAAEAFF
13	TRBJ2-5	TRBD1	TRBV7-2	.	TGTGCCAGCAGCGGGACCAGGGGGGAGACCCAGTACTTC	CASSGTRGETQYF
17	TRBJ1-3	TRBD1	TRBV7-9	few	TGTGCCAGCAGCCCCCGGGACAGGGAAAATTTAAGGAACACCATATATTTT	CASSPRDRENLRNTIYF
16	TRBJ2-1	.	TRBV2	.	TGTGCCAGCAGGGCCCTTGCGGGAAGGTCCTACAATGAGCAGTTCTTC	CASRALAGRSYNEQFF
14	TRBJ1-5	.	TRBV19	.	TGTGCCAGTACACAAAAGGGGGGGAATCAGCCCCAGCATTTT	CASTQKGGNQPQHF
13	TRBJ2-5	.	TRBV12-3/TRBV12-4	.	TGTGCCAGCAGTTCCCTTAGCGGAGAGACCCAGTACTTC	CASSSLSGETQYF
16	TRBJ1-1	TRBD1	TRBV6-1	few	TGTGCCAGCAGTGGACTCGCAGGGGGCCAGGGGTTTTGGGCTTTCTTT	CASSGLAGGQGFWAFF
13	TRBJ1-1	.	TRBV2	.	TGTGCCAGCAGGTCCTTGGGAACCACTGAAGCTTTCTTT	CASRSLGTTEAFF
16	TRBJ2-5	TRBD2	TRBV9	.	TGTGCCAGCAGCGTAGGGGGAGGGTTGAACCAAGAGACCCAGTACTTC	CASSVGGGLNQETQYF